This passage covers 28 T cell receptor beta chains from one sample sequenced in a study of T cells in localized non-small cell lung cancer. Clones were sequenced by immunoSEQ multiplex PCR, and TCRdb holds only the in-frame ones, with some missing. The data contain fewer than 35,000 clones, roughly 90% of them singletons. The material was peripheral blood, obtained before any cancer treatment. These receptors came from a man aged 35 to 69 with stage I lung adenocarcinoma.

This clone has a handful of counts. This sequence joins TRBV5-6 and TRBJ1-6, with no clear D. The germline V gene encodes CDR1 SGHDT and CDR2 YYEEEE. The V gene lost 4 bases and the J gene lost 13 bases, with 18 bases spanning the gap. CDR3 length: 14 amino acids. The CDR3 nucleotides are TGTGCCAGCAGCAATTCCGGGAGCCTTGTCCCCCTCCACTTT. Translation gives CASSNSGSLVPLHF.

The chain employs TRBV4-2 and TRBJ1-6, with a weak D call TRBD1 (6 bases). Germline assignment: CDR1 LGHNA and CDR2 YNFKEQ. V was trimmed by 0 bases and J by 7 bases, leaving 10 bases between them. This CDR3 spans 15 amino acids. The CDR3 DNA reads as TGTGCCAGCAGCCAAGAGCACAGGGTGAATTCACCCCTCCACTTT. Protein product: CASSQEHRVNSPLHF.

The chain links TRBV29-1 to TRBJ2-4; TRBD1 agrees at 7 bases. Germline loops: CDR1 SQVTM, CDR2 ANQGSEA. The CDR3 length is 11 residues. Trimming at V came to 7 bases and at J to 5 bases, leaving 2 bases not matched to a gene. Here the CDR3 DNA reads TGCAGCGGTGGGACAGAAAACATTCAGTACTTC. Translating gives CSGGTENIQYF.

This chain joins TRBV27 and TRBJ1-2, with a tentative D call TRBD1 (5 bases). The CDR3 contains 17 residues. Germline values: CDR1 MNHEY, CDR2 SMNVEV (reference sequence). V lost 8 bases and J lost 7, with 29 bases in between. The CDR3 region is CASQSPGKGGGGTGYTF. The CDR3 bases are TGTGCCAGCCAAAGTCCGGGGAAAGGTGGTGGGGGGACTGGCTACACCTTC.

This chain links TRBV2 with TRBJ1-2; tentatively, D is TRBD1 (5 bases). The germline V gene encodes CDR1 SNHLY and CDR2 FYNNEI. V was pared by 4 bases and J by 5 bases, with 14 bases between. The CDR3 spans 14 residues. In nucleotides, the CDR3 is TGTGCCAGCAGTGCCTCTGGGGGTCTTTATGGCTACACCTTC. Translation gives CASSASGGLYGYTF.

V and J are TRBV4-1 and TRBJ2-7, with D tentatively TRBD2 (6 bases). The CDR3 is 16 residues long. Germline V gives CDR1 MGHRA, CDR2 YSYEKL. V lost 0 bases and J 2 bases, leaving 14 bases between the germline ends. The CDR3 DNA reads TGCGCCAGCAGCCAAGATGGAGGGGCGAAAACCTACGAGCAGTACTTC. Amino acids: CASSQDGGAKTYEQYF.

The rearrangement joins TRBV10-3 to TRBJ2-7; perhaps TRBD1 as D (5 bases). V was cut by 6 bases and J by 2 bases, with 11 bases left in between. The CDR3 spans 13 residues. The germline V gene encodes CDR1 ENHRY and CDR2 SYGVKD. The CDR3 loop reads CAISRQTTYEQYF. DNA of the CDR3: TGTGCCATCAGCCGACAGACCACCTACGAGCAGTACTTC.

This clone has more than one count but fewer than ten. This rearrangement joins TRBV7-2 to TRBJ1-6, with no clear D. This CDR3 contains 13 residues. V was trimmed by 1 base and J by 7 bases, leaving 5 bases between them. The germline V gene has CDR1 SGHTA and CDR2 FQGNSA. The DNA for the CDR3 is TGTGCCAGCAGCTTAGGAGAGAATTCACCCCTCCACTTT. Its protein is CASSLGENSPLHF.

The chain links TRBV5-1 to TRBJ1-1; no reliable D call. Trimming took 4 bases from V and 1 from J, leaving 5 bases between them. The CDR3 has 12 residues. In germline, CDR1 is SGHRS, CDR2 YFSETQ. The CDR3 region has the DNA TGCGCCAGCAGCCACGGGAACACTGAAGCTTTCTTT. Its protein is CASSHGNTEAFF.

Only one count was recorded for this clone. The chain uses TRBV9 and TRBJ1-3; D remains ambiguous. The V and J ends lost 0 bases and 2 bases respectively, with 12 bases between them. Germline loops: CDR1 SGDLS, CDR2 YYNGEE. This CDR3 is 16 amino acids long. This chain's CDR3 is CASSVGAADTGNTIYF. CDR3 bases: TGTGCCAGCAGCGTAGGGGCAGCTGACACTGGAAACACCATATATTTT.

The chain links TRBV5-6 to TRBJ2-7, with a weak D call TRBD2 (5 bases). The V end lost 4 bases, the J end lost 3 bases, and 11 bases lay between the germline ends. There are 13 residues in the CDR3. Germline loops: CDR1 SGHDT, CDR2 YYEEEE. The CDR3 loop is CASSPPSGYEQYF. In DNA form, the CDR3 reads TGTGCCAGCAGCCCGCCCAGCGGCTACGAGCAGTACTTC.

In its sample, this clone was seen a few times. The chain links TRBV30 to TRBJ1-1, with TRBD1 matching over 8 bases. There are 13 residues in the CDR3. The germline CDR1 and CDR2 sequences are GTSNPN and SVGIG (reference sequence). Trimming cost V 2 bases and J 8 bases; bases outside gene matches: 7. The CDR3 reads CAWSRDRGGEAFF. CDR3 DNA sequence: TGTGCCTGGAGTAGAGACAGGGGCGGAGAAGCTTTCTTT.

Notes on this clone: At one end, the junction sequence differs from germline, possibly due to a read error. CDR3 nucleotide sequence: TGTGCCACCAGCAGAGAGGGGGACCCCTACTTT. As protein: CATSREGDPYF. The chain carries TRBV15 and TRBJ1-1; a possible D gene is TRBD1 (5 bases). This CDR3 contains 11 residues. Germline CDR1 and CDR2: LNHNV and YYDKDF (reference sequence).

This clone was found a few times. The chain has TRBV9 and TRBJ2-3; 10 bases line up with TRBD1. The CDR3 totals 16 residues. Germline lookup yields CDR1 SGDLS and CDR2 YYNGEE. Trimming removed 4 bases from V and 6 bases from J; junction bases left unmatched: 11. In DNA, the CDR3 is TGTGCCAGCAGCTTGACGGACAGGGGGTTATCGGATACGCAGTATTTT. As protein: CASSLTDRGLSDTQYF.

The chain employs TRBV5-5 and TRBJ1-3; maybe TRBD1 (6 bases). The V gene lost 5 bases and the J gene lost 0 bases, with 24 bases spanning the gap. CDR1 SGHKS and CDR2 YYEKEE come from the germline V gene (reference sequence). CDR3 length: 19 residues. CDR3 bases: TGTGCCAGCAGTTTAACAGGGCCGGATCTCCTCCTCTCTGGAAACACCATATATTTT. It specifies CASSLTGPDLLLSGNTIYF.

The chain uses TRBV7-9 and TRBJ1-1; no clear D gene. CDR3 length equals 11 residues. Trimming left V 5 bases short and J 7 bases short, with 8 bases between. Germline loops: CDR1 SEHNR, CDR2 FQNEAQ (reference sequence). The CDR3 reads CASSPLSEAFF. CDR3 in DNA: TGTGCCAGCAGCCCGTTGAGTGAAGCTTTCTTT.

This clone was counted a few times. As DNA, the CDR3 is TGTGCCAGCAGCTTAACGGACAGGCTCGATCAGCCCCAGCATTTT. Its protein product is CASSLTDRLDQPQHF. This rearrangement joins TRBV7-9 to TRBJ1-5, with 7 nucleotides matching TRBD1. V trimming: 2 bases; J trimming: 5 bases; junction bases outside the gene matches: 6. This CDR3 region has 15 residues. The germline gives CDR1 SEHNR, CDR2 FQNEAQ (reference sequence). The variable domain in full, completed from reference TRBV7-9 and TRBJ1-5, reads DTGVSQNPRHKITKRGQNVTFRCDPISEHNRLYWYRQTLGQGPEFLTYFQNEAQLEKSRLLSDRFSAERPKGSFSTLEIQRTEQGDSAMYLCASSLTDRLDQPQHFGDGTRLSIL.

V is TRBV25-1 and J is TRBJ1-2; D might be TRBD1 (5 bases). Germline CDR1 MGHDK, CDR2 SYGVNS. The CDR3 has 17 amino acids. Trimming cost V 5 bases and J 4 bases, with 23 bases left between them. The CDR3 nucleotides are TGTGCCAGCAGTCCCCCTGGGGGACGGTCTGAGGTCTATGGCTACACCTTC. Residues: CASSPPGGRSEVYGYTF.

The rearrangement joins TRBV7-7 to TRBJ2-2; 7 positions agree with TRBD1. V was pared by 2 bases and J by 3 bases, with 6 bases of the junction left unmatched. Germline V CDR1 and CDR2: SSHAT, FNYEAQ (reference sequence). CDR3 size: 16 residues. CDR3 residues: CASSLSGGQYTGELFF. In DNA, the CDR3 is TGTGCCAGCAGCTTAAGTGGGGGACAGTACACCGGGGAGCTGTTTTTT.

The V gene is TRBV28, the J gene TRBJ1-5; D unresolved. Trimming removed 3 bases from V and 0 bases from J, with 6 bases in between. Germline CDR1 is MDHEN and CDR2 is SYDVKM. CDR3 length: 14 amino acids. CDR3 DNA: TGTGCCAGCAGTTTCCCGAGTAGCAATCAGCCCCAGCATTTT. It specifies CASSFPSSNQPQHF. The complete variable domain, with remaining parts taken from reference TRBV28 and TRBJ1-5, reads DVKVTQSSRYLVKRTGEKVFLECVQDMDHENMFWYRQDPGLGLRLIYFSYDVKMKEKGDIPEGYSVSREKKERFSLILESASTNQTSMYLCASSFPSSNQPQHFGDGTRLSIL.

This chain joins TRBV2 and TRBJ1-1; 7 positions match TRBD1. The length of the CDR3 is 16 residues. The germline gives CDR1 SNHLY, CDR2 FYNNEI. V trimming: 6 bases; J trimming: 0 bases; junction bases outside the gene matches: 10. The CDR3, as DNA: TGTGCCAGCAGCGCCTCGACAGGGTTAATGAACACTGAAGCTTTCTTT. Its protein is CASSASTGLMNTEAFF.

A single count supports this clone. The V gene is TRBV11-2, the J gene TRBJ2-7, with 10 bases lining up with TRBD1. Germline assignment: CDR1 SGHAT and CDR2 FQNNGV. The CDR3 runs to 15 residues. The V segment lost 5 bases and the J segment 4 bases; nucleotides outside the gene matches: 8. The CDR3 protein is CASSIGQGEAYEQYF. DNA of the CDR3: TGTGCCAGCAGCATTGGACAGGGGGAGGCTTACGAGCAGTACTTC.

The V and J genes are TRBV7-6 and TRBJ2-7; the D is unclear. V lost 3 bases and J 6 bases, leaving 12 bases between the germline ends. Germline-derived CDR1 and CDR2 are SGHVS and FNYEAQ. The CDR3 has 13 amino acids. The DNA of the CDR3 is TGTGCCAGCAGCTTGGCCCCCTACCGCGAGCAGTACTTC. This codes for CASSLAPYREQYF.

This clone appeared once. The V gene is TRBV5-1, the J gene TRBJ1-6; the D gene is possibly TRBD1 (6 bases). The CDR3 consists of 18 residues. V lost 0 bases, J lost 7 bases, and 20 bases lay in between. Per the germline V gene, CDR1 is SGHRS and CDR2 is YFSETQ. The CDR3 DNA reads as TGCGCCAGCAGCTTGGTGGTCGGGGGAGGACAGATGAATTCACCCCTCCACTTT. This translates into CASSLVVGGGQMNSPLHF.

CDR3 sequence: CASSEEDPRGNQPQHF. As DNA, the CDR3 is TGTGCCAGCAGTGAAGAGGACCCCAGAGGCAATCAGCCCCAGCATTTT. The V gene is TRBV6-1, the J gene TRBJ1-5; no firm D call. The germline gives CDR1 MNHNS, CDR2 SASEGT. V was cut by 1 base and J by 2 bases, with 12 bases left in between. CDR3 length: 16 residues.

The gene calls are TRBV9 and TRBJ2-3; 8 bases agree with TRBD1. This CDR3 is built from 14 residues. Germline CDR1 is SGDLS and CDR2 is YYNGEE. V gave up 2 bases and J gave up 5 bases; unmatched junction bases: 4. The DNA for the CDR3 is TGTGCCAGCAGCGTTTCGACAGGGGTAGATACGCAGTATTTT. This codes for CASSVSTGVDTQYF.

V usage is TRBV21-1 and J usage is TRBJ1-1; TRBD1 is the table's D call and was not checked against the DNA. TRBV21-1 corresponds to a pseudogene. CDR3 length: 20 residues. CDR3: CASSKGVPVSTGGSNTEAFF. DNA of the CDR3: TGTGCCAGCAGCAAAGGGGTCCCAGTTAGTACAGGGGGATCCAACACTGAAGCTTTCTTT.

CDR3 in amino acids: CASSDRLAQFF. The CDR3 DNA is TGTGCCAGCAGTGACAGACTAGCCCAGTTCTTC. The chain couples TRBV6-5 to TRBJ2-1; 7 bases align to TRBD2. Germline CDR1 MNHEY, CDR2 SVGAGI. V dropped 5 bases and J dropped 13; count of bases not matched to a gene: 5. This CDR3 is built from 11 residues.